These 20 T cell receptor beta chains originate from one sample sequenced in a study of OX40 agonist ivuxolimab in advanced cancers. The table came from immunoSEQ multiplex PCR; TCRdb's copy has only in-frame clones and leaves some out. Here the sample spans around 65,000 clones, around 90% being singletons. Sequencing was performed on CD4+ or CD8+ T cells sorted from blood, taken in a trial of the OX40 agonist ivuxolimab. The origin of the receptors is an adult with an advanced solid tumor such as melanoma, head and neck, liver or kidney cancer.

The V and J genes are TRBV19 and TRBJ2-7, with TRBD2 as a possible D gene (6 bases). Looked up from germline, CDR1 is LNHDA and CDR2 is SQIVND (reference sequence). The CDR3 has 15 amino acids. V was pared by 5 bases and J by 0 bases, with 14 bases between. CDR3 sequence: CASSAGLPSSYEQYF. The CDR3 DNA is TGTGCCAGTAGTGCTGGACTACCTAGCTCCTACGAGCAGTACTTC.

The chain couples TRBV7-2 to TRBJ1-1; TRBD1 might be the D (6 bases). Germline CDR1 reads SGHTA; CDR2 reads FQGNSA. CDR3 length: 15 residues. Trimming shortened V by 5 bases and J by 3 bases, and 16 bases separated the two germline ends. The CDR3 reads CASSPRGGWDTEAFF. In DNA form, the CDR3 reads TGTGCCAGCAGCCCCAGGGGAGGGTGGGACACTGAAGCTTTCTTT.

The rearrangement joins TRBV19 to TRBJ1-2, with 7 bases lining up with TRBD1. This CDR3 region has 13 residues. Germline V gene lookup returns CDR1 LNHDA and CDR2 SQIVND (reference sequence). V lost 9 bases and J lost 4; bases outside the gene matches: 8. In DNA form, the CDR3 reads TGTGCCAGCCCTCTACAGGGGATCTATGGCTACACCTTC. Residues: CASPLQGIYGYTF.

This chain joins TRBV5-4 and TRBJ2-3, with TRBD1 matching 11 bases. Germline trimming cut 4 bases from V and 5 bases from J; bases unmatched to any gene: 6. CDR3 length equals 15 residues. Germline-derived CDR1 and CDR2 are SGHNT and YYREEE (reference sequence). CDR3 protein: CASSATGQGVDTQYF. The CDR3 DNA follows: TGTGCCAGCAGCGCAACGGGACAGGGGGTAGATACGCAGTATTTT. Combining the CDR3 with reference TRBV5-4 and TRBJ2-3 gives the whole variable domain ETGVTQSPTHLIKTRGQQVTLRCSSQSGHNTVSWYQQALGQGPQFIFQYYREEENGRGNFPPRFSGLQFPNYSSELNVNALELDDSALYLCASSATGQGVDTQYFGPGTRLTVL.

The chain joins TRBV7-9 to TRBJ2-6; D is undetermined. Trimming cost V 1 base and J 4 bases, with 8 bases left between them. Per the germline V gene, CDR1 is SEHNR and CDR2 is FQNEAQ (reference sequence). This CDR3 is built from 15 residues. The CDR3 here is CASSLGQTGANVLTF. As DNA, the CDR3 is TGTGCCAGCAGCTTAGGGCAGACGGGGGCCAACGTCCTGACTTTC. Supplemented by reference TRBV7-9 and TRBJ2-6, the full variable domain reads DTGVSQNPRHKITKRGQNVTFRCDPISEHNRLYWYRQTLGQGPEFLTYFQNEAQLEKSRLLSDRFSAERPKGSFSTLEIQRTEQGDSAMYLCASSLGQTGANVLTFGAGSRLTVL.

The V call is TRBV7-3, the J call TRBJ2-5; a weak D match, TRBD1 (7 bases). V gave up 3 bases and J gave up 2 bases, with 16 bases separating them. In germline, CDR1 is SGHTA, CDR2 FQGTGA. The CDR3 sequence is 16 residues long. CDR3 bases: TGTGCCAGCAGCTTGGGGACAGCGGGCGGTCAAGAGACCCAGTACTTC. Protein sequence: CASSLGTAGGQETQYF.

V gene TRBV7-2 combines with J gene TRBJ2-7; the match to TRBD2 covers 9 bases. The CDR3 covers 15 residues. Germline V gene sequence: CDR1 SGHTA, CDR2 FQGNSA. Trimming took 5 bases from V and 3 from J; bases not matched to a gene: 8. CDR3 protein: CASSGSSGIFYEQYF. The CDR3 region has the DNA TGTGCCAGCAGCGGGTCTAGCGGGATTTTCTACGAGCAGTACTTC.

The rearrangement links TRBV30 to TRBJ1-4; 8 bases are shared with TRBD1. The CDR3 is made up of 14 amino acids. Trimming took 0 bases from V and 8 from J; bases not matched to a gene: 5. CDR1 is GTSNPN, CDR2 SVGIG, per germline (reference sequence). CDR3 coding DNA: TGTGCCTGGAGTGTCAGGACAGGGTACGAAAAACTGTTTTTT. Protein product: CAWSVRTGYEKLFF.

The rearrangement uses TRBV28 and TRBJ2-7, with D perhaps assigned TRBD1 or TRBD2 (6 bases each). This CDR3 contains 14 residues. V lost 5 bases and J 8 bases, leaving 19 bases between the germline ends. Germline CDR1 and CDR2: MDHEN and SYDVKM. CDR3 amino acids: CASSLSGDSSKQYF. The CDR3 coding sequence is TGTGCCAGCAGTCTATCAGGGGACTCCTCCAAGCAGTACTTC.

This clone was seen only once. This chain uses TRBV5-1 with TRBJ2-3, with 15 positions matching TRBD2. J was trimmed by 3 bases and V by 2 bases; bases with no gene match: 4. This CDR3 comprises 17 residues. Germline CDR1 is SGHRS and CDR2 is YFSETQ. CDR3 sequence (DNA): TGCGCCAGCAGCTTCGGGACTAGCGGGAGGAGTACAGATACGCAGTATTTT. Protein: CASSFGTSGRSTDTQYF. Combining the CDR3 with reference TRBV5-1 and TRBJ2-3 gives the whole variable domain KAGVTQTPRYLIKTRGQQVTLSCSPISGHRSVSWYQQTPGQGLQFLFEYFSETQRNKGNFPGRFSGRQFSNSRSEMNVSTLELGDSALYLCASSFGTSGRSTDTQYFGPGTRLTVL.

This chain uses TRBV19 with TRBJ2-1; 14 bases are a match to TRBD2. CDR3 length: 15 amino acids. The trim removed 4 bases at V and 9 bases at J, leaving 5 bases unmatched. Germline CDR1 LNHDA, CDR2 SQIVND (reference sequence). Here the CDR3 reads CASSTGLAGEVEQFF. The CDR3 bases are TGTGCCAGTAGTACGGGACTAGCGGGAGAGGTTGAGCAGTTCTTC.

This clone occurred a few times. The chain recombines TRBV21-1 with TRBJ1-5. TRBV21-1 corresponds to a pseudogene. This CDR3 has 17 amino acids. The CDR3 coding sequence is TGTGCCAGCAGCAAAGGAGGGCCCCGGTTGGGCGGTCAGCCCCAGCATTTT. Its protein is CASSKGGPRLGGQPQHF.

This sequence joins TRBV11-3 and TRBJ2-7; 9 nucleotides match TRBD2. Per the germline V gene, CDR1 is SGHNT and CDR2 is YENEEA. J lost 6 bases, V lost 3 bases, and 12 bases had no gene match. This CDR3 has 16 residues. The CDR3 region is CASSLFDLAGQSEQYF. In DNA form, the CDR3 reads TGTGCCAGCAGCTTGTTCGATCTAGCGGGACAGAGCGAGCAGTACTTC.

The chain links TRBV5-4 to TRBJ2-1; D gene ambiguous. CDR1 and CDR2 (germline): SGHNT, YYREEE (reference sequence). CDR3 length: 13 amino acids. Between the trimmed V and J ends, which lost 0 bases and 9 bases, there was a span of 10 bases. The CDR3, as DNA: TGTGCCAGCAGCTTGGTGGGATTCGCTGAGCAGTTCTTC. Its translation: CASSLVGFAEQFF.

With regard to this clone: Relative to the germline gene, one junction end is altered; a read error may explain this. V gene TRBV7-7 combines with J gene TRBJ2-6; D could derive from TRBD1 or TRBD2 (6 bases each). Germline V gives CDR1 SSHAT, CDR2 FNYEAQ (reference sequence). The CDR3 extends over 19 amino acids. Here the CDR3 DNA reads TGTGCTAGCAGCCCACCCAAAGGGGGAGGCGACTCTGGGGCCAACGTCCTGACTTTC. It codes for CASSPPKGGGDSGANVLTF.

V gene TRBV30 combines with J gene TRBJ2-1; D possibly uses TRBD1 or TRBD2 (5 bases each). Per germline, CDR1 GTSNPN and CDR2 SVGIG (reference sequence). The CDR3 consists of 12 residues. The CDR3 region is CVGASTYNEQFF. The CDR3, as DNA: TGTGTAGGGGCTAGCACATACAATGAGCAGTTCTTC.

Remarks on this clone: This same CDR3 is encoded by further DNA sequences in the sample. The V gene is TRBV6-1, the J gene TRBJ2-7, with D maybe TRBD1 (6 bases). V was clipped by 2 bases and J by 0 bases, with 8 bases between them. The CDR3 is made up of 14 amino acids. CDR1 is MNHNS, CDR2 SASEGT, per germline. CDR3 in amino acids: CASSELQGSYEQYF. CDR3 coding DNA: TGTGCCAGCAGTGAACTACAGGGCTCCTACGAGCAGTACTTC.

This chain's CDR3 is CASRGAGATTGELFF. As DNA, the CDR3 is TGTGCCAGCAGGGGAGCGGGAGCTACCACCGGGGAGCTGTTTTTT. V is TRBV28 and J is TRBJ2-2; 8 nucleotides line up with TRBD2. J gave up 4 bases and V 6 bases, and 7 bases lay outside the gene matches. The CDR3 is 15 amino acids. Germline V gene lookup returns CDR1 MDHEN and CDR2 SYDVKM.

This chain joins TRBV15 and TRBJ2-3, with TRBD2 as a possible D gene (6 bases). Per the germline V gene, CDR1 is LNHNV and CDR2 is YYDKDF (reference sequence). V was trimmed by 1 base and J by 9 bases, leaving 23 bases between them. The CDR3 runs 17 residues. This CDR3 is CATSRGRNAGPGGTQYF. For the CDR3, the DNA is TGTGCCACCAGCAGAGGCCGTAATGCGGGGCCCGGTGGGACGCAGTATTTT.

The chain couples TRBV7-8 to TRBJ1-5; D perhaps matches TRBD1 (5 bases). The CDR3 covers 15 residues. Trimming removed 5 bases at V and 4 bases at J, with 15 bases between. In germline, CDR1 is SGHVS, CDR2 FQNEAQ. CDR3 sequence: CASSPVRVRNQPQHF. DNA for the CDR3: TGTGCCAGCAGCCCCGTCAGGGTGAGGAATCAGCCCCAGCATTTT.